The sequence of this TCR beta chain was determined in a study of metastatic and nonmetastatic thyroid tumors. MiXCR was used by TCRdb to re-call the PCR reads. The repertoire holds 30,000 or so clones, more than 20% seen once, with approximately 2.4% in the top ten. In germline, CDR1 is MRHNA, CDR2 SNTAGT. Trimming cost V 1 base and J 2 bases; bases outside gene matches: 10. The CDR3 runs to 19 residues. Each patient went into thyroid surgery without having received any treatment. The clonotype was recovered from a female donor with papillary thyroid cancer or a benign thyroid nodule (not recorded which). Some clones in this sample may be carry-over from other donors' samples. The sequenced material came from blood. J is TRBJ2-3 and V is TRBV6-4; 12 bases fit TRBD1. In nucleotides, the CDR3 is TGTGCCAGCAGTGACTGGGGACAGGGGGCCTCTACTATCACAGATACGCAGTATTTT. Translated: CASSDWGQGASTITDTQYF.